The rows below give T cell receptor beta chains drawn from one sample of a study of radiotherapy plus CTLA-4 blockade in lung cancer. Clones were read by immunoSEQ multiplex PCR, and TCRdb kept only the in-frame ones, dropping some. The data show roughly 68,000 clones, roughly three quarters seen once. Sequencing used peripheral blood, obtained from a patient treated with radiotherapy plus ipilimumab. These receptors all stem from a human donor with non-small cell lung cancer who had a complete response to radiotherapy plus ipilimumab. The CDR3 runs from the conserved cysteine through the conserved F or W. A D gene is named only where the DNA matches it firmly. The size entry is marked missing in some rows and otherwise reads once, few, many or a size class.

j_call | v_call | clone_size | d_call | cdr3_nt | cdr3_aa
TRBJ1-3 | TRBV7-2 | . | TRBD1 | TGTGCCAGCAGCGTAGATTCTCAGGGGGTCGGTGGAAACACCATATATTTT | CASSVDSQGVGGNTIYF
TRBJ1-2 | TRBV7-2 | . | . | TGTGCCAGCAGCTTAGAGAGGGGGATGGTTCGCGGCTACACCTTC | CASSLERGMVRGYTF
TRBJ1-1 | TRBV10-3 | . | . | TGTGCCACCGGGGTACACACTGAAGCTTTCTTT | CATGVHTEAFF
TRBJ1-6 | TRBV20-1 | . | . | TGCAGTGCTAGGGATAATTCACCCCTCCACTTT | CSARDNSPLHF
TRBJ2-4 | TRBV5-1 | once | TRBD1 | TGCGCCAGCAGCCCCGGGACAGGGAGGGCCAAAAACATTCAGTACTTC | CASSPGTGRAKNIQYF
TRBJ2-1 | TRBV30 | . | . | TGTGCCTGGAGTTGGGGTGGCGTTGAGCAGTTCTTC | CAWSWGGVEQFF
TRBJ1-3 | TRBV7-9 | . | TRBD1 | TGTGCCAGCAGCGGGAATCAAGGGGGCGCGGGAGGAAACACCATATATTTT | CASSGNQGGAGGNTIYF
TRBJ1-2 | TRBV9 | medium-sized | TRBD1 | TGTGCCAGCAGCGCCTTGACAGGGCGCTATGGCTACACCTTC | CASSALTGRYGYTF
TRBJ2-5 | TRBV30 | . | TRBD1 | TGTGCCTGGAGAAAAGGGGGACAGGGGGAAGAGACCCAGTACTTC | CAWRKGGQGEETQYF
TRBJ2-4 | TRBV23-1 | . | . | TGCGCCAGCAGGACTGTTCTAGCCAAAAACATTCAGTACTTC | CASRTVLAKNIQYF
TRBJ2-3 | TRBV4-2 | . | TRBD2 | TGTGCCAGCAGCCAAGATTGGGGACTAGGAGGGGGCACAGATACGCAGTATTTT | CASSQDWGLGGGTDTQYF
TRBJ2-5 | TRBV25-1 | . | . | TGTGCCAGCAGCCCCTCCGGGGGGCCGGAGACCCAGTACTTC | CASSPSGGPETQYF
TRBJ1-1 | TRBV2 | . | . | TGTGCCAGCAGCCCCAGGGCCACTGAAGCTTTCTTT | CASSPRATEAFF
TRBJ2-2 | TRBV7-2 | . | . | TGTGCCAGCAGCTTAACGAGCGGGAACACCGGGGAGCTGTTTTTT | CASSLTSGNTGELFF
TRBJ2-5 | TRBV7-7 | . | . | TGTGCTAGCAGCTCGAGCGGGACACAAGAGACCCAGTACTTC | CASSSSGTQETQYF
TRBJ2-3 | TRBV7-2 | . | . | TGTGCCAGCAGCCCCACAGGGTGGGTGGACTCATCGCAGTATTTT | CASSPTGWVDSSQYF
TRBJ2-3 | TRBV10-3 | . | TRBD1 | TGTGCCATCAGTGAGCCACAGGGGGCCGGCACAGATACGCAGTATTTT | CAISEPQGAGTDTQYF
TRBJ2-7 | TRBV5-6 | medium-sized | . | TGTGCCAGCAGCCAACAATCCTACGAGCAGTACTTC | CASSQQSYEQYF
TRBJ2-1 | TRBV5-1 | . | . | TGCGCCAGCAGCTTGGGACAACTCGGGTCTGATGAGCAGTTCTTC | CASSLGQLGSDEQFF
TRBJ1-5 | TRBV5-8 | . | . | TGTGCCAGCAGCCTGGTATCATATAGCAATCAGCCCCAGCATTTT | CASSLVSYSNQPQHF
TRBJ1-2 | TRBV19 | . | TRBD1 | TGTGCCAGTAGAACGGGGACAGGGTATCTGGACTATGGCTACACCTTC | CASRTGTGYLDYGYTF
TRBJ2-4 | TRBV10-1 | . | . | TGCGCCAGCAGTGACGGGTCAGCCAAAAACATTCAGTACTTC | CASSDGSAKNIQYF
TRBJ2-1 | TRBV5-1 | . | . | TGCGCCAGCAGCTTGGTGTCGGCAGCCCCTGAGCAGTTCTTC | CASSLVSAAPEQFF
TRBJ1-4 | TRBV4-1 | few | . | TGCGCCAGCAGCCATAAAGGGACCGACTGGGGAACTAATGAAAAACTGTTTTTT | CASSHKGTDWGTNEKLFF
TRBJ2-2 | TRBV29-1 | once | . | TGCAGCGCAGGAGGGGGTTGGACCGGGGAGCTGTTTTTT | CSAGGGWTGELFF
TRBJ2-5 | TRBV7-9 | . | . | TGTGCCAGCAGCCCCGAACCAGAGACCCAGTACTTC | CASSPEPETQYF
TRBJ2-1 | TRBV7-9 | few | . | TGTGCCAGCAGCTTAGCAGTGGGCAATGAGCAGTTCTTC | CASSLAVGNEQFF
TRBJ1-2 | TRBV29-1 | once | . | TGCAGCGTTGAAGATCTAACAAACTATGGCTACACCTTC | CSVEDLTNYGYTF
TRBJ1-2 | TRBV9 | . | . | TGTGCCAGCAGCGTAGCCGGGTCTAATGGCTACACCTTC | CASSVAGSNGYTF
TRBJ1-3 | TRBV10-2 | . | . | TGCGCCAGCAGTGAGACGGCTCTTAGCTCTGGAAACACCATATATTTT | CASSETALSSGNTIYF
TRBJ2-5 | TRBV29-1 | . | TRBD2 | TGCAGCGGAGGGATCCCGGGGGGAGAGACCCAGTACTTC | CSGGIPGGETQYF
TRBJ1-1 | TRBV20-1 | few | . | TGCAGTGCTAGAGATTCCAGGAGAGCTTTCTTT | CSARDSRRAFF
TRBJ2-7 | TRBV19 | . | . | TGTGCCAGTAGTCCCGGAGCGGGCAACCCCCAGGCCTACGAGCAGTACTTC | CASSPGAGNPQAYEQYF
TRBJ1-5 | TRBV6-6 | . | . | TGTGCCAGCAGTTACGACGGTACCAATCAGCCCCAGCATTTT | CASSYDGTNQPQHF
TRBJ1-6 | TRBV6-5 | . | . | TGTGCCAGCAGTTACTCGTCGGGGGGCAACAGAAATCCCCACTTT | CASSYSSGGNRNPHF
TRBJ2-3 | TRBV6-5 | . | TRBD2 | TGTGCCAGCAGTACACTAGCGGGGGGCTCAGATACGCAGTATTTT | CASSTLAGGSDTQYF
TRBJ1-1 | TRBV6-5 | once | TRBD1 | TGTGCCAGCAGTTCTGAGGGACAGGGGGACACTGAAGCTTTCTTT | CASSSEGQGDTEAFF
TRBJ1-2 | TRBV7-2 | many | TRBD1 | TGTGCCAGCAGCTCGGGGACAGGGCAGTCTGGCTACACCTTC | CASSSGTGQSGYTF
TRBJ1-2 | TRBV4-1 | . | TRBD1 | TGCGCCAGCAGCCAAGCTACAGGGGTTCCGAGCTATGGCTACACCTTC | CASSQATGVPSYGYTF
TRBJ1-3 | TRBV2 | few | . | TGTGCCAGTGCCCTGGGGCAGCGTCACTCTGGAAACACCATATATTTT | CASALGQRHSGNTIYF